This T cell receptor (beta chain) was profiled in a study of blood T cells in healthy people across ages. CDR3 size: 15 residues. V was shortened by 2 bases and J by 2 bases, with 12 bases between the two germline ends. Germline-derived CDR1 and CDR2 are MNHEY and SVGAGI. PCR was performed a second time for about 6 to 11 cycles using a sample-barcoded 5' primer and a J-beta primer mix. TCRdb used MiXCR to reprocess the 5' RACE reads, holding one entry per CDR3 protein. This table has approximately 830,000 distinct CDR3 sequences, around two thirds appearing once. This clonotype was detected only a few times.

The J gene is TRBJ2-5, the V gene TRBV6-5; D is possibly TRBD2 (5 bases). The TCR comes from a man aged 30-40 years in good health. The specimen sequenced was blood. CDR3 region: CASSYRRYSQETQYF. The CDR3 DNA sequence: TGTGCCAGCAGTTACAGGAGGTACTCTCAAGAGACCCAGTACTTC.